This T cell receptor (beta chain) is drawn from a study of blood T cells in healthy people across ages. Turning to the study itself: Template-switching capture recovered about one barcoded beta molecule per two T cells. Study-wide results and limits: Measured against age, TCR beta diversity per million T cells decreased in a roughly linear manner. It was the long-lived donors that had more naive CD4+ cells and higher diversity than aged donors. The percentage of naive T cells correlated strongly with TCR beta diversity.

Germline values: CDR1 SGHVS, CDR2 FNYEAQ. The CDR3 runs 14 residues. V was shortened by 0 bases and J by 2 bases, with 8 bases between the two germline ends. This clonotype was counted only a few times. What it recognizes is unknown. Together with a sample-barcoded 5' primer, a J-beta primer mix was included in a second PCR lasting roughly 7 to 11 cycles. TCRdb passed the 5' RACE reads through MiXCR, listing each CDR3 protein once. The data contain about 640,000 distinct CDR3 sequences, approximately 50% of them singletons. This sequence joins TRBV7-6 and TRBJ2-7; TRBD1 is a possible D gene (5 bases). Specimen: blood. The sequence derives from a man in his sixties in good health. The chain's CDR3 is CASSLAAGPYEQYF. The CDR3 DNA follows: TGTGCCAGCAGCTTAGCTGCAGGGCCCTACGAGCAGTACTTC. The variable domain in full, with the rest retrieved from reference TRBV7-6 and TRBJ2-7, is GAGVSQSPRYKVTKRGQDVALRCDPISGHVSLYWYRQALGQGPEFLTYFNYEAQQDKSGLPNDRFSAERPEGSISTLTIQRTEQRDSAMYRCASSLAAGPYEQYFGPGTRLTVT.